This T cell receptor (beta chain) came from a study of regulatory T cells in long-lasting Graves disease. At least ten counts were recorded for this clonotype. Germline CDR1 reads SGHRS; CDR2 reads YFSETQ. This CDR3 has 16 amino acids. V trimming: 0 bases; J trimming: 5 bases; junction bases outside the gene matches: 6. This sample's time point: newly diagnosed GD, antithyroid drugs for less than 3 months. From RNA extracted from PBMCs, the TCR library was made. The TCR beta library used iRepertoire HTBI primers with Arm-PCR amplification of CDR3. TCRdb reprocessed the multiplex PCR reads with MiXCR, giving one entry per CDR3 protein. The data show approximately 460,000 distinct CDR3 sequences, with about a sixth seen just once and around 10% held by the top ten. The same data also contributed to another study, on T cells in Graves' hyperthyroidism and ophthalmopathy.

This receptor was identified in a woman aged 30 to 39 with Graves disease. This material consisted of peripheral blood mononuclear cells (PBMCs), taken at new diagnosis, from a patient treated with antithyroid drugs. The genes are TRBV5-1 and TRBJ2-1; 9 bases agree with TRBD2. The CDR3 here is CASSLAETSGNNEQFF. CDR3 sequence (DNA): TGCGCCAGCAGCTTGGCCGAGACTAGCGGCAACAATGAGCAGTTCTTC.